This is a list of T cell receptor beta chains from one sample in a study of PD-1 blockade in classical Hodgkin lymphoma. Assay: immunoSEQ multiplex PCR; the TCRdb copy retains only in-frame clones and omits some. The table shows around 26,000 clones, with about four fifths occurring only once. Sequences were derived from peripheral blood mononuclear cells (PBMCs), sampled before the second cycle of nivolumab. The receptor source for this set is a human donor with classical Hodgkin lymphoma. Both conserved end residues are part of each CDR3. D genes are given only for firm matches. Some rows have no size entry. The others give once, few or many, or a class for an expanded clone.

clone_size	v_call	j_call	d_call	cdr3_nt	cdr3_aa
.	TRBV11-2	TRBJ1-1	.	TGTGCCAGCACTGGGCAGGGGTTGAACACTGAAGCTTTCTTT	CASTGQGLNTEAFF
.	TRBV10-3	TRBJ1-2	TRBD1	TGTGCCATCAGGAACGACAGGGAAAATGGCTACACCTTC	CAIRNDRENGYTF
.	TRBV27	TRBJ1-4	.	TGTGCCAGCAGTTTGGGGGGCGCAGGGAGTGAAAAACTGTTTTTT	CASSLGGAGSEKLFF
.	TRBV9	TRBJ2-1	.	TGTGCCAGCAGCGTTGGGCTGGTGGACAATGAGCAGTTCTTC	CASSVGLVDNEQFF
.	TRBV15	TRBJ1-2	TRBD1	TGTGCCACCCGGAGGGACAGGGGCAACTATGGCTACACCTTC	CATRRDRGNYGYTF
.	TRBV7-5	TRBJ2-2	.	TGTGCCAGAAGCCTCCGAGGCGGGGGGGTCGCCGGGGAGCTGTTTTTT	CARSLRGGGVAGELFF
.	TRBV7-6	TRBJ2-3	.	TGTGCCAGCAGCCCCTGGGGAGATACGCAGTATTTT	CASSPWGDTQYF
.	TRBV10-1	TRBJ1-5	TRBD1	TGCGCCACCCCCGGAGGACAGGGAGGGCAGCCCCAGCATTTT	CATPGGQGGQPQHF
.	TRBV7-2	TRBJ2-6	TRBD2	TGTGCCAGCAGCCCAAGCGGGGGGGCTGGGGCCAACGTCCTGACTTTC	CASSPSGGAGANVLTF
.	TRBV21-1	TRBJ2-2	.	TGTGCCAGCAGCATTAAGGGGACAGGGAGGGGGAACACCGGGGAGCTGTTTTTT	CASSIKGTGRGNTGELFF
.	TRBV2	TRBJ1-5	.	TGTGCCAGCACCGGGGTCGAAAATCAGCCCCAGCATTTT	CASTGVENQPQHF
.	TRBV10-3	TRBJ2-3	TRBD2	TGTGCCATCAGTGAGTCGATAGGCGGGGGGCGGACAGATACGCAGTATTTT	CAISESIGGGRTDTQYF
.	TRBV6-6	TRBJ2-4	TRBD1	TGTGCCAGCAGCTCCGGACAGGGGAGGATTCAGTACTTC	CASSSGQGRIQYF
once	TRBV6-5	TRBJ1-2	.	TGTGCCAGCAGTTGGGGCAGGGTGGTTGGCTACACCTTC	CASSWGRVVGYTF
.	TRBV7-9	TRBJ2-3	TRBD2	TGTGCCAGCAGGGGCCTTAGCGGGGAGGCAGATACGCAGTATTTT	CASRGLSGEADTQYF
few	TRBV5-4	TRBJ2-5	.	TGTGCCAGCAGCTTCGCGAGGACAGCGCAAGAGACCCAGTACTTC	CASSFARTAQETQYF
.	TRBV5-6	TRBJ2-5	.	TGTGCCAGCAACCACAATCGGGCTGGTCAAGAGACCCAGTACTTC	CASNHNRAGQETQYF
once	TRBV5-1	TRBJ1-2	.	TGCGCCAGCAGCCCCCTCGGGGTGACTTATGGCTACACCTTC	CASSPLGVTYGYTF
once	TRBV5-5	TRBJ2-2	.	TGTGCCAGCAGCTTTGCGGAAGGGAACACCGGGGAGCTGTTTTTT	CASSFAEGNTGELFF
.	TRBV2	TRBJ2-1	.	TGTGCCAGCAGGAGTATCGTAGGGGTCCATGAGCAGTTCTTC	CASRSIVGVHEQFF